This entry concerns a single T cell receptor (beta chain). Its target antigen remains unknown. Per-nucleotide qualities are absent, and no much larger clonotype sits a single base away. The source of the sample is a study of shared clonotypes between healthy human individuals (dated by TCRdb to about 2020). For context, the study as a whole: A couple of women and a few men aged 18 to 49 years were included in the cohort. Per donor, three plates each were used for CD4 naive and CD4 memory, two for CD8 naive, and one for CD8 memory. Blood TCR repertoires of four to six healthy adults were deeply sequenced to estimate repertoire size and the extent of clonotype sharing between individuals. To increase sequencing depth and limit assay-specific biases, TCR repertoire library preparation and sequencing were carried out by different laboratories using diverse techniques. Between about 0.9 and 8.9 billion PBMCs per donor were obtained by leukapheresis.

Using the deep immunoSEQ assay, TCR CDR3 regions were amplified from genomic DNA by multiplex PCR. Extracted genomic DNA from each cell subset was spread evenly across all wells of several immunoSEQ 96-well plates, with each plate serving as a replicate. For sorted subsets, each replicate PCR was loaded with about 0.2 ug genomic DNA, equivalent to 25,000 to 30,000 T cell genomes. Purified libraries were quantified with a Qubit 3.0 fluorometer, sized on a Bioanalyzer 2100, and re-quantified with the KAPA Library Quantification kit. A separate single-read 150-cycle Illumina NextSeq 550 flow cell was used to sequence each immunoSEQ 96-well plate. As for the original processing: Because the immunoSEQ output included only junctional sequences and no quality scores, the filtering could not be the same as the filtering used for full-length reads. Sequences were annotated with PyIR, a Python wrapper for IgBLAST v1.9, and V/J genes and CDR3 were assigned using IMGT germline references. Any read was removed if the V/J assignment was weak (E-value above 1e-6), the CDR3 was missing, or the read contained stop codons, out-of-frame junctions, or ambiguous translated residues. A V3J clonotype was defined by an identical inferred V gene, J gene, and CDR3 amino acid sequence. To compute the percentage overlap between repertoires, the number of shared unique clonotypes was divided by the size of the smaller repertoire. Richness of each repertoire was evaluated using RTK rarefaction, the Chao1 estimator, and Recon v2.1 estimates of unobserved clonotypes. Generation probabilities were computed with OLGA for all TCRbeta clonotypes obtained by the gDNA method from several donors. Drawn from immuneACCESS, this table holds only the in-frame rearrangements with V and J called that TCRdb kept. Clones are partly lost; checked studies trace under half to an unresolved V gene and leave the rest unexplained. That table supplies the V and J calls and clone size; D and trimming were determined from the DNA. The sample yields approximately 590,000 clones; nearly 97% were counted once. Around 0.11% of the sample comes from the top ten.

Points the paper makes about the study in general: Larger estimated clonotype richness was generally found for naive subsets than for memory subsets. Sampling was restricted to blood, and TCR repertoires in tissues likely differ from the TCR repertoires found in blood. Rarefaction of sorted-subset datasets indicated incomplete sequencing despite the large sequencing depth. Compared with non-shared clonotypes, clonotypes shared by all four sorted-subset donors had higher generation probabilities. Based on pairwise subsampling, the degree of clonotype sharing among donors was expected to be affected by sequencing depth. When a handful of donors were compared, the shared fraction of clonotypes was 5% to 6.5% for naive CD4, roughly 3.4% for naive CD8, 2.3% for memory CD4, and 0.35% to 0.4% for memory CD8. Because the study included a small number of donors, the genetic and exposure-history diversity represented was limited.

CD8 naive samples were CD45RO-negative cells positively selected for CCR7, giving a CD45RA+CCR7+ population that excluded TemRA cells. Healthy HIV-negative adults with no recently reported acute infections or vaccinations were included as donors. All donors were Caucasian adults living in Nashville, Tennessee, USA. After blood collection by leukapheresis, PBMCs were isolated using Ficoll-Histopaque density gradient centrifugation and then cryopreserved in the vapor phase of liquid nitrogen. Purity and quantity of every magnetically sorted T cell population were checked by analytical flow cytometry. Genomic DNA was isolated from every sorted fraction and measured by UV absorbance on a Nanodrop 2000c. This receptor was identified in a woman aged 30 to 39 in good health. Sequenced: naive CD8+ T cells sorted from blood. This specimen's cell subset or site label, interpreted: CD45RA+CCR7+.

The sequence in DNA is TGCAGCGTTGCCCCCAGTAGGACTAGCGGGAGTGGAAACCCCTACTACGAGCAGTACTTC. Translated, it gives CSVAPSRTSGSGNPYYEQYF. Rearrangement joined TRBV29-1 to TRBJ2-7; 13 bases in the junction line up with TRBD2. The CDR1 and CDR2 encoded by the germline V gene are SQVTM and ANQGSEA. Including cysteine and phenylalanine, the CDR3 has 20 amino acids. The retained sequence is limited to the CDR3, 60 bases, with the frame set at the first base. V is cut back by 4 bases and J by 3 bases, with 21 bases in the junction unmatched.